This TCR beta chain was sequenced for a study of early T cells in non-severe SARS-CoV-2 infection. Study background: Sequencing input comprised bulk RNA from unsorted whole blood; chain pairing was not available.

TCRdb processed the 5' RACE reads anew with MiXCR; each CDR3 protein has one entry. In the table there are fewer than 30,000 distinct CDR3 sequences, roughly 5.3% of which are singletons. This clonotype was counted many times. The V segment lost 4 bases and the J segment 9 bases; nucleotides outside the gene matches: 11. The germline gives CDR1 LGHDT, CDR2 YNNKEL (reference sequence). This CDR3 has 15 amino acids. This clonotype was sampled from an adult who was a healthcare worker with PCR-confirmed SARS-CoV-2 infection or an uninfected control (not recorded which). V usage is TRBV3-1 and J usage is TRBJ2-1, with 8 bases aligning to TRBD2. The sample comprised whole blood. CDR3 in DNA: TGTGCCAGCAGCCCACTCTCGGGACTAGTGGTTGAGCAGTTCTTC. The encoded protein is CASSPLSGLVVEQFF.